Listed below are T cell receptor beta chains from one sample, sequenced in a study of OX40 agonist ivuxolimab in advanced cancers. Clones were sequenced by immunoSEQ multiplex PCR, and TCRdb holds only the in-frame ones, with some missing. The table lists around 6,300 clones, approximately 80% of them singletons, with about a fifth in the top ten. Sample: CD4+ or CD8+ T cells sorted from blood, taken in a trial of the OX40 agonist ivuxolimab. The receptors derive from an adult with an advanced solid tumor such as melanoma, head and neck, liver or kidney cancer. CDR3s include the opening cysteine and the closing phenylalanine or tryptophan. Each record gives: J gene, D gene, clone size, V gene, CDR3 DNA, CDR3 protein. A D gene is named only where the DNA matches it firmly. Some rows have no size entry. The others give once, few or many, or a class for an expanded clone.

J: TRBJ1-5; D: TRBD1; size: few; V: TRBV7-9; DNA: TGTGCCAGCAGCGGAGGGACAGGTAGCAATCAGCCCCAGCATTTT; CDR3: CASSGGTGSNQPQHF
J: TRBJ1-1; D: NA; size: NA; V: TRBV27; DNA: TGTGCCAGCAGTTCCGGGGTCCTGAACACTGAAGCTTTCTTT; CDR3: CASSSGVLNTEAFF
J: TRBJ1-1; D: NA; size: few; V: TRBV11-2; DNA: TGCGCCAGCAGCCCTCAGAGGAACACTGAAGCTTTCTTT; CDR3: CASSPQRNTEAFF
J: TRBJ2-2; D: NA; size: NA; V: TRBV7-2; DNA: TGTGCCAGCAGTCCCACCCAGGGGAGCACCGGGGAGCTGTTTTTT; CDR3: CASSPTQGSTGELFF
J: TRBJ2-3; D: NA; size: NA; V: TRBV6-9; DNA: TGTGCCAGCAATCCTCCGGGTTTTACGCAGTATTTT; CDR3: CASNPPGFTQYF
J: TRBJ2-1; D: NA; size: NA; V: TRBV12-5; DNA: TGTGCTAGCGACCTCTCATGGGGCAATGAGCAGTTCTTC; CDR3: CASDLSWGNEQFF
J: TRBJ2-7; D: NA; size: once; V: TRBV21-1; DNA: TGTGCCAGCAGCAAAGTCGATTTAATCAGGGGGCCCCACGAGCAGTACTTC; CDR3: CASSKVDLIRGPHEQYF
J: TRBJ1-3; D: NA; size: NA; V: TRBV4-3; DNA: TGCGCCAGCAGCCAAGGTGACTCTGGAAACACCATATATTTT; CDR3: CASSQGDSGNTIYF
J: TRBJ1-1; D: TRBD1; size: NA; V: TRBV7-6; DNA: TGTGCCAGCAGCTTAAGGACCGCGGGGACAGGACCCAGCACTGAAGCTTTCTTT; CDR3: CASSLRTAGTGPSTEAFF
J: TRBJ1-2; D: NA; size: NA; V: TRBV6-5; DNA: TGTGCCAGCACCTATGGAGCAGGGGAGGCCTATGGCTACACCTTC; CDR3: CASTYGAGEAYGYTF
J: TRBJ1-2; D: NA; size: NA; V: TRBV2; DNA: TGTGCCAGCAGTGCAGGGGTCTATGGCTACACCTTC; CDR3: CASSAGVYGYTF
J: TRBJ1-2; D: TRBD1; size: NA; V: TRBV29-1; DNA: TGCAGCGTTGAGGGTGGGACAGGGGATCCTGGCTACACCTTC; CDR3: CSVEGGTGDPGYTF
J: TRBJ2-1; D: TRBD1; size: NA; V: TRBV6-1; DNA: TGTGCCAGCAGTGAAGGACAGGGACAATACAATGAGCAGTTCTTC; CDR3: CASSEGQGQYNEQFF
J: TRBJ1-4; D: NA; size: NA; V: TRBV25-1; DNA: TGTGCCAGCAGTGAAATGCCCGGGGGGGTTGATCGGGAAAAACTGTTTTTT; CDR3: CASSEMPGGVDREKLFF
J: TRBJ2-7; D: TRBD1; size: NA; V: TRBV6-5; DNA: TGTGCCAGCAGTTACTCGCGACAGGGCTACGAGCAGTACTTC; CDR3: CASSYSRQGYEQYF
J: TRBJ2-3; D: NA; size: few; V: TRBV5-6; DNA: TGTGCCAGCAGCTTCCTGGGGGCTACCACAGATACGCAGTATTTT; CDR3: CASSFLGATTDTQYF
J: TRBJ2-1; D: NA; size: medium-sized; V: TRBV7-9; DNA: TGTGCCAGCAGCCCCCCGGCCGGCGATGAGCAGTTCTTC; CDR3: CASSPPAGDEQFF
J: TRBJ2-2; D: TRBD2; size: NA; V: TRBV25-1; DNA: TGTGCCAGCAGTGAGTCCCGGACTAGCGGGGGGACCGGGGAGCTGTTTTTT; CDR3: CASSESRTSGGTGELFF
J: TRBJ2-3; D: TRBD2; size: NA; V: TRBV4-1; DNA: TGCGCCAGCAGCGGCGGGGGAACTAGCACAGATACGCAGTATTTT; CDR3: CASSGGGTSTDTQYF
J: TRBJ1-5; D: NA; size: NA; V: TRBV4-1; DNA: TGCGCCAGCAGCCTGCGGGCCGACGGGTTCAATCAGCCCCAGCATTTT; CDR3: CASSLRADGFNQPQHF
J: TRBJ2-7; D: NA; size: NA; V: TRBV7-9; DNA: TGTGCCAGCAGCTTTGTCGGACGGGGCTCTTCTTCCTACGAGCAGTACTTC; CDR3: CASSFVGRGSSSYEQYF
J: TRBJ2-1; D: NA; size: NA; V: TRBV19; DNA: TGTGCCAGTAGTATCAGCGGTGGAGGGTCCTACAATGAGCAGTTCTTC; CDR3: CASSISGGGSYNEQFF
J: TRBJ1-2; D: TRBD1; size: NA; V: TRBV6-6; DNA: TGTGCCAGCAGTTCCGGGACAGGGATTTACTACACCTTC; CDR3: CASSSGTGIYYTF
J: TRBJ2-1; D: NA; size: NA; V: TRBV2; DNA: TGTGCCAGCAGTGAAGCGCTGTATGGTAGAATGGGTGAGCAGTTCTTC; CDR3: CASSEALYGRMGEQFF
J: TRBJ1-2; D: NA; size: NA; V: TRBV14; DNA: TGTGCCAGCAGCCAAGAAGGAAGGGTGGAACTCCTATGGACCTTC; CDR3: CASSQEGRVELLWTF
J: TRBJ1-3; D: TRBD1; size: NA; V: TRBV6-1; DNA: TGTGCCAGCAGTGCCTCAGGGGGCTATGATGGAAACACCATATATTTT; CDR3: CASSASGGYDGNTIYF
J: TRBJ2-7; D: NA; size: NA; V: TRBV7-6; DNA: TGTGCCAGCAGCCCGGACAGATACGAGCAGTACTTC; CDR3: CASSPDRYEQYF
J: TRBJ1-5; D: TRBD1; size: NA; V: TRBV6-5; DNA: TGTGCCAGCCGCCAGACAGGGCGCAATCAGCCCCAGCATTTT; CDR3: CASRQTGRNQPQHF
J: TRBJ2-3; D: NA; size: NA; V: TRBV19; DNA: TGTGCCAGTAGTATTTGGGCAACAGATACGCAGTATTTT; CDR3: CASSIWATDTQYF
J: TRBJ2-1; D: NA; size: NA; V: TRBV2; DNA: TGTGCCAGCAAAGGGGCTTACAATGAGCAGTTCTTC; CDR3: CASKGAYNEQFF
J: TRBJ1-1; D: NA; size: NA; V: TRBV21-1; DNA: TGTGCCAGCAGCATGCCCCGGGACAGGGTCCCTGAAGCTTTCTTT; CDR3: CASSMPRDRVPEAFF
J: TRBJ2-7; D: TRBD1; size: few; V: TRBV7-6; DNA: TGTGCCAGCAGCCCCCTCGTGACAGGGAAATCCTACGAGCAGTACTTC; CDR3: CASSPLVTGKSYEQYF
J: TRBJ1-2; D: NA; size: NA; V: TRBV7-6; DNA: TGTGCCAGCAGCTCTCGAGCGGACGCGAACTATGGCTACACCTTC; CDR3: CASSSRADANYGYTF
J: TRBJ2-2; D: NA; size: few; V: TRBV7-9; DNA: TGTGCCAGCAGCCACGGGGGGCTCACCGGGGAGCTGTTTTTT; CDR3: CASSHGGLTGELFF
J: TRBJ2-7; D: NA; size: NA; V: TRBV28; DNA: TGTGCCAGCAACCCGGACCGTCTGGACTACGAGCAGTACTTC; CDR3: CASNPDRLDYEQYF
J: TRBJ1-4; D: NA; size: NA; V: TRBV19; DNA: TGTGCCAGTTGGGGGCCAGCAACTAATGAAAAACTGTTTTTT; CDR3: CASWGPATNEKLFF
J: TRBJ2-7; D: NA; size: NA; V: TRBV4-2; DNA: TGTGCCAGCAGCCAAGATAAGTTGGAGGGGGAGCAGTACTTC; CDR3: CASSQDKLEGEQYF
J: TRBJ2-7; D: TRBD2; size: NA; V: TRBV6-4; DNA: TGTGCCAGCAGTGCAGAAGCGGGGGGCGAATACGAGCAGTACTTC; CDR3: CASSAEAGGEYEQYF
J: TRBJ1-4; D: TRBD1; size: NA; V: TRBV27; DNA: TGTGCCAGCACCAGGGGGCCGAGGGAAAAACTGTTTTTT; CDR3: CASTRGPREKLFF
J: TRBJ2-1; D: TRBD1; size: NA; V: TRBV27; DNA: TGTGCCAGCAGTTTATTGCGGGACAGGGGGCTCAATGAGCAGTTCTTC; CDR3: CASSLLRDRGLNEQFF
J: TRBJ2-1; D: TRBD2; size: few; V: TRBV7-7; DNA: TGTGCTAGCAGCTCCGGACTAGCGGGGCACAATGAGCAGTTCTTC; CDR3: CASSSGLAGHNEQFF
J: TRBJ2-7; D: TRBD2; size: NA; V: TRBV19; DNA: TGTGCCAGTAGGGTACTAGCGGGGGCCTCCTACGAGCAGTACTTC; CDR3: CASRVLAGASYEQYF
J: TRBJ1-2; D: TRBD1; size: NA; V: TRBV9; DNA: TGTGCCAGCAGCACCGACAGGGGTGGTCGTGGCTACACCTTC; CDR3: CASSTDRGGRGYTF
J: TRBJ2-3; D: TRBD1; size: NA; V: TRBV28; DNA: TGTGCCAGCAGTCTGGACAGGGCTACAGATACGCAGTATTTT; CDR3: CASSLDRATDTQYF
J: TRBJ2-3; D: TRBD2; size: NA; V: TRBV11-3; DNA: TGTGCCAGCAGCCCTCTAACCAGCGGGGGCCCAGATACGCAGTATTTT; CDR3: CASSPLTSGGPDTQYF
J: TRBJ1-3; D: TRBD1; size: NA; V: TRBV6-1; DNA: TGTGCCAGTACCCCCACAGGGGACTCTGGAAACACCATATATTTT; CDR3: CASTPTGDSGNTIYF
J: TRBJ1-4; D: NA; size: NA; V: TRBV5-6; DNA: TGTGCCAGCAGCGTAGGACAGCCTAATGAAAAACTGTTTTTT; CDR3: CASSVGQPNEKLFF
J: TRBJ1-1; D: NA; size: NA; V: TRBV19; DNA: TGTGCCAGTAGTATGACTCCAGGGAACACTGAAGCTTTCTTT; CDR3: CASSMTPGNTEAFF
J: TRBJ1-2; D: NA; size: NA; V: TRBV27; DNA: TGTGCCAGCAGATTTGGGGAAAACTATGGCTACACCTTC; CDR3: CASRFGENYGYTF
J: TRBJ2-7; D: TRBD1; size: once; V: TRBV10-3; DNA: TGTGCCATCAGTGCGAATTACCGGGACAGCTACGAGCAGTACTTC; CDR3: CAISANYRDSYEQYF
J: TRBJ1-3; D: NA; size: NA; V: TRBV5-1; DNA: TGCGCCAGCAGCTTGACCGGTACGCTAGCTGGAAACACCATATATTTT; CDR3: CASSLTGTLAGNTIYF
J: TRBJ1-3; D: NA; size: NA; V: TRBV10-2; DNA: TGCGCCAGCAGTGACCGGGGGGGAAACACCATATATTTT; CDR3: CASSDRGGNTIYF
J: TRBJ2-1; D: NA; size: medium-sized; V: TRBV5-1; DNA: TGCGCCAGCAAGGAGGGGGCCGAGCAGTTCTTC; CDR3: CASKEGAEQFF
J: TRBJ1-1; D: NA; size: NA; V: TRBV5-1; DNA: TGCGCCAGCAGCCCTACGACCGGGACCAACGAAGCTTTCTTT; CDR3: CASSPTTGTNEAFF
J: TRBJ2-1; D: TRBD2; size: NA; V: TRBV4-3; DNA: TGCGCCAGCAGCCAATTGACTAGCGGGGGCTCCTACAATGAGCAGTTCTTC; CDR3: CASSQLTSGGSYNEQFF
J: TRBJ2-3; D: TRBD1; size: NA; V: TRBV11-3; DNA: TGTGCCAGCAGCTCCGGGACAGGGGGCCTTTTCACAGATACGCAGTATTTT; CDR3: CASSSGTGGLFTDTQYF